The clone carrying this T cell receptor (beta chain) was detected only once. What it binds is unknown. The data derive from a study of T-cell reconstitution after alpha-beta-depleted transplantation in children. Study-wide results and limits: Two months or so post-transplant, alpha-beta T cells reportedly derived from several hundred expanded graft clones. Surviving thymic progenitors and recipient T cells were the source of high TCRbeta diversity at day 60 in some patients. Newly produced T cells mostly provided counts and TCRbeta diversity after one year, as hyperexpanded clones declined.

Using unique molecular identifiers, the investigators prepared the TCRbeta library. Using its own MiXCR run on the PCR reads, TCRdb lists one record per CDR3 protein. Of a few hundred thousand distinct CDR3 sequences in the sample, around 27% were seen once. Per the germline V gene, CDR1 is SNHLY and CDR2 is FYNNEI. Germline trimming cut 8 bases from V and 5 bases from J; bases unmatched to any gene: 9. The CDR3 has 13 amino acids. The chain recombines TRBV2 with TRBJ2-7; 7 nucleotides line up with TRBD2. The sample consisted of PBMCs, taken before TCRalphabeta/CD19-depleted stem cell transplant. The sequence came from a boy younger than two with Wiskott-Aldrich syndrome, due to receive a stem cell transplant. CDR3 sequence (DNA): TGTGCCAGCGCCGACGGACTAGTAAACGAGCAGTACTTC. Translated: CASADGLVNEQYF.